Following are 8 T cell receptor beta chains from one sample sequenced in a study of neurological immune-mediated disorders. TCRdb used MiXCR to reprocess the 5' RACE reads, holding one entry per CDR3 protein. The sample gives about 66,000 distinct CDR3 sequences, 3% to 3.5% of which show up once; about 4% is in the top ten. Sequencing was carried out using PBMCs. Every receptor here comes from a man aged 40-50 years with multiple sclerosis.

This clonotype has ten or more counts. The chain couples TRBV5-1 to TRBJ2-5; D is unresolved. Trimming shortened V by 4 bases and J by 4 bases, and 14 bases separated the two germline ends. The CDR3 totals 14 residues. Per the germline V gene, CDR1 is SGHRS and CDR2 is YFSETQ. The DNA for the CDR3 is TGCGCCAGCAGCCCCGTCCTTCCGGGAGAGACCCAGTACTTC. It codes for CASSPVLPGETQYF.

This clonotype has ten or more counts. The J gene is TRBJ1-3, the V gene TRBV29-1, with a tentative D call TRBD1 (5 bases). The ends were cut back, 4 bases at V and 2 bases at J, with 9 bases in the middle. The CDR3 loop spans 13 amino acids. CDR1 is SQVTM, CDR2 ANQGSEA, per germline. The CDR3 DNA reads TGCAGCGTTGCCTTGGGACCTGGAAACACCATATATTTT. Amino acids: CSVALGPGNTIYF.

This clonotype was counted many times. The chain uses TRBV3-1 and TRBJ2-1, with 11 nucleotides matching TRBD2. The CDR3 extends over 15 amino acids. After removal of 0 bases from V and 8 bases from J, the junction contained 3 bases not matched to a gene. The V gene's germline CDR1 is LGHDT and CDR2 YNNKEL (reference sequence). The CDR3 spells CASSQDALAGDEQFF. In DNA, the CDR3 is TGTGCCAGCAGCCAAGATGCACTAGCGGGGGATGAGCAGTTCTTC.

This clonotype has a count of ten or more. V and J are TRBV20-1 and TRBJ1-5; D uncertain. The CDR3 covers 15 residues. Trimming took off 2 bases at V and 4 bases at J, with 15 bases between the two ends. CDR1 and CDR2 from the germline V gene are DFQATT and SNEGSKA (reference sequence). CDR3 coding DNA: TGCAGTGCTAGAAGCTCTAAAGGTCGGAATCAGCCCCAGCATTTT. It encodes CSARSSKGRNQPQHF.

This clonotype came up many times. The V and J genes are TRBV6-5 and TRBJ2-5; D not resolved. The germline V gene has CDR1 MNHEY and CDR2 SVGAGI. This CDR3 is 14 amino acids long. V was shortened by 2 bases and J by 1 base, with 8 bases between the two germline ends. DNA for the CDR3: TGTGCCAGCAGTTACCGTCACTCCCAAGAGACCCAGTACTTC. It translates to CASSYRHSQETQYF.

Many counts were recorded for this clonotype. The chain couples TRBV18 to TRBJ1-5, with a possible D match to TRBD1 (6 bases). The V and J ends lost 3 bases and 3 bases respectively, with 9 bases between them. The germline V gene encodes CDR1 KGHSH and CDR2 LQKENI. This CDR3 region has 14 residues. Written as DNA, the CDR3 is TGTGCCAGCTCACCGGGGGACATCAATCAGCCCCAGCATTTT. Its translation is CASSPGDINQPQHF.

This clonotype has at least ten counts. This rearrangement joins TRBV5-1 to TRBJ1-2; D remains unclear. Germline V CDR1 and CDR2: SGHRS, YFSETQ. CDR3 size: 14 residues. The germline V and J ends were trimmed by 0 bases and 4 bases, with 10 bases remaining between them. The CDR3 region is CASSLDTVGYGYTF. CDR3 sequence (DNA): TGCGCCAGCAGCTTGGATACGGTTGGCTATGGCTACACCTTC.

This clonotype has at least ten counts. J is TRBJ2-1 and V is TRBV27; the D is unclear. The germline V gene has CDR1 MNHEY and CDR2 SMNVEV (reference sequence). The CDR3 runs to 13 residues. Trimming stripped 6 bases from V and 0 bases from J, with 6 bases between. The CDR3 nucleotides read TGTGCCAGCAGCCCCGGCTCCTACAATGAGCAGTTCTTC. This gives the protein CASSPGSYNEQFF.